The sequence of this T cell receptor beta chain was determined in a study of T cells after yellow fever vaccination. Each CDR3 protein gets one entry after TCRdb re-called the 5' RACE reads with MiXCR. The sample shows nearly 550,000 distinct CDR3 sequences, 19% of them seen only once. The CDR3 covers 17 residues. The germline V and J ends were trimmed by 4 bases and 6 bases, with 21 bases remaining between them. Germline CDR1 MDHEN, CDR2 SYDVKM. Study-level results: Peaking faster, on day 5 versus 15, the secondary response was nonetheless weaker.

In regard to this clonotype: Its antigen remains unknown.

Sequenced material: PBMCs, taken 15 days after the yellow fever booster vaccination. This receptor was taken from a young man who received the YFV17D yellow fever vaccine. The genes are TRBV28 and TRBJ2-2, with D perhaps given as TRBD1 or TRBD2 (5 bases each). Here the CDR3 reads CASSSGRARSNAGELFF. The CDR3 coding sequence is TGTGCCAGCAGTTCGGGGCGGGCTAGGAGCAACGCCGGGGAGCTGTTTTTT.